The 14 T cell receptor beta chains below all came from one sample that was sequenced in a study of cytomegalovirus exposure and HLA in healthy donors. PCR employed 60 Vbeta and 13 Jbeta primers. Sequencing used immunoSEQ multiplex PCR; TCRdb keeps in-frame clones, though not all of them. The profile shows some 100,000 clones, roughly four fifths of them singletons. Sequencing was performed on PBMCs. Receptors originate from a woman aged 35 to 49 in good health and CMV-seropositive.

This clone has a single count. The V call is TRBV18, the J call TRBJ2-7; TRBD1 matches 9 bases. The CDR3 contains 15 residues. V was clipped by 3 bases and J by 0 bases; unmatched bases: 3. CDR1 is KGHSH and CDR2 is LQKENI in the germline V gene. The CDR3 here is CASSPSTGGSYEQYF. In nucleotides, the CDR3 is TGTGCCAGCTCACCTTCGACAGGGGGCTCCTACGAGCAGTACTTC.

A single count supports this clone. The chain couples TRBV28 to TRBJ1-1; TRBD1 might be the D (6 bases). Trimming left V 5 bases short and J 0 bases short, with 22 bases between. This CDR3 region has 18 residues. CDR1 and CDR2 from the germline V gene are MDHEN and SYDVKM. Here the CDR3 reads CASSLSGWGLDMNTEAFF. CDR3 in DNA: TGTGCCAGCAGTCTGAGTGGTTGGGGGCTCGATATGAACACTGAAGCTTTCTTT.

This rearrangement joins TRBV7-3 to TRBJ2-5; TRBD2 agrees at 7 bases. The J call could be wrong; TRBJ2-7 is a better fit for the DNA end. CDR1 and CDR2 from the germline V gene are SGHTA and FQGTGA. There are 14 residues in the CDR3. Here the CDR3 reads CASSLIGGGDEQYF. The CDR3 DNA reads TGTGCCAGCAGCTTAATTGGTGGGGGGGACGAGCAGTACTTC.

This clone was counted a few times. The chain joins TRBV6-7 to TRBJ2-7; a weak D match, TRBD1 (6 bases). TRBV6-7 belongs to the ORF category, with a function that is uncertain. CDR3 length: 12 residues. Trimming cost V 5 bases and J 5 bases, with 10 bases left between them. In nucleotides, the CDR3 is TGTGCCAGCAGTAAAGACAGGCACGAGCAGTACTTC. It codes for CASSKDRHEQYF.

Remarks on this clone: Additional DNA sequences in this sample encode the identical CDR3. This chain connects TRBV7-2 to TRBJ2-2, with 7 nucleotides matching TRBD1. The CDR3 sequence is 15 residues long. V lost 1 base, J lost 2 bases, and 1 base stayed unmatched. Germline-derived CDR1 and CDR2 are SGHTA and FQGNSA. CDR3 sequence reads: CASSLGGGNTGELFF. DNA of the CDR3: TGTGCCAGCAGCTTAGGAGGGGGCAACACCGGGGAGCTGTTTTTT.

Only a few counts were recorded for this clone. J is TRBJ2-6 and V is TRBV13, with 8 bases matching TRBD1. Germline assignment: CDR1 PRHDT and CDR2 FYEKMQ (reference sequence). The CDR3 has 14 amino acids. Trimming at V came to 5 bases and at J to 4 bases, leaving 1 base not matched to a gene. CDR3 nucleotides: TGTGCCAGCAGCCAGGGGGCCGGGGCCAACGTCCTGACTTTC. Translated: CASSQGAGANVLTF.

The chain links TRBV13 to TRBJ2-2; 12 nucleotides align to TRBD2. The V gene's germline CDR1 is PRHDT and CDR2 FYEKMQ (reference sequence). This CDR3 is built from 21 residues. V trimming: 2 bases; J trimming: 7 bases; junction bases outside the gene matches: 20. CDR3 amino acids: CASSLRWDRWTSGMKGGELFF. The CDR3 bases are TGTGCCAGCAGCTTACGGTGGGACAGATGGACTAGCGGGATGAAGGGCGGGGAGCTGTTTTTT. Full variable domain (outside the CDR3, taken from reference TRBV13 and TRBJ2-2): AAGVIQSPRHLIKEKRETATLKCYPIPRHDTVYWYQQGPGQDPQFLISFYEKMQSDKGSIPDRFSAQQFSDYHSELNMSSLELGDSALYFCASSLRWDRWTSGMKGGELFFGEGSRLTVL.

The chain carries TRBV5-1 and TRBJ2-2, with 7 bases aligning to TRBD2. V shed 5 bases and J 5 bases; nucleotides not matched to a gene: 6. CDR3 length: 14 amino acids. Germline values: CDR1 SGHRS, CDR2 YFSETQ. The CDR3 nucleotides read TGCGCCAGCAGAGAGGGCGGGAGTACCGGGGAGCTGTTTTTT. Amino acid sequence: CASREGGSTGELFF.

CDR3 sequence reads: CASSLGWDGGTEAFF. CDR3 nucleotides: TGTGCCAGCAGCTTAGGTTGGGACGGGGGAACTGAAGCTTTCTTT. The J gene is TRBJ1-1, the V gene TRBV7-2, with D possibly being TRBD1 (5 bases). Trimming cost V 1 base and J 5 bases, with 14 bases left between them. This CDR3 has 15 residues. Germline V gene data show CDR1 as SGHTA and CDR2 as FQGNSA.

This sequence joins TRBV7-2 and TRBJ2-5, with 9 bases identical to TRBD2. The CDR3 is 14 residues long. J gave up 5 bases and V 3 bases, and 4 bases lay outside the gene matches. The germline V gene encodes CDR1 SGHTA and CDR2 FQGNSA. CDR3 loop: CASSLGLARETQYF. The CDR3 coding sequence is TGTGCCAGCAGCTTGGGACTAGCCCGGGAGACCCAGTACTTC. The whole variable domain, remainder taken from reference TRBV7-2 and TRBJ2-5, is GAGVSQSPSNKVTEKGKDVELRCDPISGHTALYWYRQSLGQGLEFLIYFQGNSAPDKSGLPSDRFSAERTGGSVSTLTIQRTQQEDSAVYLCASSLGLARETQYFGPGTRLLVL.

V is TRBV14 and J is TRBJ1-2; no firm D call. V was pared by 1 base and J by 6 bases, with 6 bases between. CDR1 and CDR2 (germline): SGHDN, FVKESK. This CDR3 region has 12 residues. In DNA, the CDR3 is TGTGCCAGCAGCCAAGGCGGGAATGGCTACACCTTC. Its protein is CASSQGGNGYTF.

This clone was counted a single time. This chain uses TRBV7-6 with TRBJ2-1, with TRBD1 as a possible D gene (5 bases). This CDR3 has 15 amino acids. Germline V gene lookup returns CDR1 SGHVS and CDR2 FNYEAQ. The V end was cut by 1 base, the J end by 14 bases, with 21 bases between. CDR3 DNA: TGTGCCAGCAGCTTAGGTTTAGGGATAGGGGTTGGTGAGTTCTTC. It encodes CASSLGLGIGVGEFF.

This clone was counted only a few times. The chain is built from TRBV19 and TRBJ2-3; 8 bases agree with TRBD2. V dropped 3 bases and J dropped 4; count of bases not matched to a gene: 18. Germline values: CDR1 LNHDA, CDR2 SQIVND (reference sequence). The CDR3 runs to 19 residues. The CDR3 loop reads CASSIGKGMAGGGADTQYF. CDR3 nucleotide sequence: TGTGCCAGTAGTATTGGGAAAGGGATGGCGGGAGGTGGGGCAGATACGCAGTATTTT.

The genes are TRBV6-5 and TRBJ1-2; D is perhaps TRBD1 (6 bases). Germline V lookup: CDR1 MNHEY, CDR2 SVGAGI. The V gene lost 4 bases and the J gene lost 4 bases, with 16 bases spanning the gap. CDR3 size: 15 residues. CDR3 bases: TGTGCCAGCAGTTCCCAAGGGGGTTCGGGCTATGGCTACACCTTC. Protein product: CASSSQGGSGYGYTF.